The next 24 T cell receptor beta chains were all read from a single sample in a study of blood T cell repertoires in COVID-19. Using immunoSEQ multiplex PCR, the repertoire was profiled, and TCRdb retains in-frame clones only, with some absent. The table records about 210,000 clones, 80% to 85% of them present only once. Source material: peripheral blood. These receptors all come from a woman aged 70 to 79 with COVID-19, enrolled during active disease.

This rearrangement joins TRBV28 to TRBJ2-7; TRBD2 matches at 9 bases. The CDR3 is 16 residues long. Trimming at V came to 3 bases and at J to 3 bases, leaving 9 bases not matched to a gene. Germline lookup yields CDR1 MDHEN and CDR2 SYDVKM. Here the CDR3 reads CASSFPEVAGVYEQYF. As DNA, the CDR3 is TGTGCCAGCAGTTTCCCAGAGGTAGCGGGAGTCTACGAGCAGTACTTC.

V is TRBV7-9 and J is TRBJ1-1; 9 nucleotides agree with TRBD1. The V gene's germline CDR1 is SEHNR and CDR2 FQNEAQ (reference sequence). This CDR3 has 15 amino acids. Trimming took 5 bases from V and 6 from J; bases not matched to a gene: 10. For the CDR3, the DNA is TGTGCCAGCAGCAGCCCGGGACAGGGTTTCCCTGAAGCTTTCTTT. Translation gives CASSSPGQGFPEAFF. Looking up the rest from reference TRBV7-9 and TRBJ1-1 gives the full variable domain: DTGVSQNPRHKITKRGQNVTFRCDPISEHNRLYWYRQTLGQGPEFLTYFQNEAQLEKSRLLSDRFSAERPKGSFSTLEIQRTEQGDSAMYLCASSSPGQGFPEAFFGQGTRLTVV.

The chain couples TRBV28 to TRBJ2-7; D not resolved. Germline values: CDR1 MDHEN, CDR2 SYDVKM. V dropped 6 bases and J dropped 5 bases, with 11 bases sitting between them. The CDR3 is 12 residues long. CDR3: CASSQTQHEQYF. The DNA of the CDR3 is TGTGCCAGCAGCCAGACTCAGCACGAGCAGTACTTC. The full variable domain, rest sourced from reference TRBV28 and TRBJ2-7, is DVKVTQSSRYLVKRTGEKVFLECVQDMDHENMFWYRQDPGLGLRLIYFSYDVKMKEKGDIPEGYSVSREKKERFSLILESASTNQTSMYLCASSQTQHEQYFGPGTRLTVT.

This clone was observed a few times. This chain links TRBV27 with TRBJ1-1, with D uncertain. Deletions cut 8 bases from V and 3 bases from J, with 7 bases between. The V gene's germline CDR1 is MNHEY and CDR2 SMNVEV (reference sequence). CDR3 size: 11 residues. The CDR3 reads CASSGYTEAFF. The CDR3 nucleotides read TGTGCCAGCTCAGGCTACACTGAAGCTTTCTTT.

CDR3 nucleotide sequence: TGTGCCAGAAGCCCCCTGGACAGGGAACAAGACAACTCCAATGAAAAACTGTTTTTT. Its translation is CARSPLDREQDNSNEKLFF. This chain joins TRBV5-3 and TRBJ1-4, with 8 bases identical to TRBD1. TRBV5-3 is an ORF for which the function is uncertain. J lost 5 bases, V lost 4 bases, and 19 bases had no gene match. The CDR3 is 19 residues long.

The chain employs TRBV28 and TRBJ1-2, with D maybe TRBD1 (5 bases). Germline CDR1 reads MDHEN; CDR2 reads SYDVKM. V was shortened by 4 bases and J by 4 bases, with 22 bases between the two germline ends. CDR3 length: 17 residues. For the CDR3, the DNA is TGTGCCAGCAGTTACCTTCGACAGCGCCGGGCCCGCTATGGCTACACCTTC. Its protein is CASSYLRQRRARYGYTF.

The V call is TRBV25-1, the J call TRBJ1-5; weak D call: TRBD1 (5 bases). Per the germline V gene, CDR1 is MGHDK and CDR2 is SYGVNS. This CDR3 comprises 13 residues. V was clipped by 8 bases and J by 5 bases, with 13 bases between them. The CDR3 coding sequence is TGTGCCAGCGGCGGGACGTCCTATCAGCCCCAGCATTTT. Protein sequence: CASGGTSYQPQHF.

J is TRBJ1-1 and V is TRBV7-3; 9 bases fit TRBD1. V lost 5 bases and J lost 6; bases outside the gene matches: 7. The germline CDR1 and CDR2 sequences are SGHTA and FQGTGA. CDR3 length equals 14 residues. The CDR3 DNA is TGTGCCAGCAGCGTGGACAGGGGTAGGTCTGAAGCTTTCTTT. Protein: CASSVDRGRSEAFF.

The genes are TRBV10-2 and TRBJ2-7, with a weak D call TRBD2 (6 bases). CDR1 and CDR2 from the germline V gene are WSHSY and SAAADI. This CDR3 has 14 amino acids. V lost 6 bases and J lost 4, with 16 bases in between. CDR3 in DNA: TGCGCCAGCAGGTTTAATGGAGGGCCTTACGAGCAGTACTTC. Translating gives CASRFNGGPYEQYF.

The chain recombines TRBV4-2 with TRBJ2-7, with TRBD2 as a possible D gene (5 bases). The CDR3 length is 15 residues. Germline V gives CDR1 LGHNA, CDR2 YNFKEQ. The germline V and J ends were trimmed by 2 bases and 2 bases, with 13 bases remaining between them. This CDR3 reads CASSQSDGEPYEQYF. CDR3 DNA sequence: TGTGCCAGCAGCCAATCCGACGGGGAGCCCTACGAGCAGTACTTC.

This clone showed up just once. The genes are TRBV28 and TRBJ1-5; D is ambiguous. CDR1 is MDHEN and CDR2 is SYDVKM in the germline V gene. The CDR3 has 17 amino acids. Between the trimmed V and J ends, which lost 4 bases and 2 bases, there was a span of 18 bases. DNA of the CDR3: TGTGCCAGCAGTTCCCCCCGTAGGTCCGGGGGCAATCAGCCCCAGCATTTT. Residues: CASSSPRRSGGNQPQHF.

V usage is TRBV6-6 and J usage is TRBJ1-2; a weak D match, TRBD1 (6 bases). CDR1 MNHNY and CDR2 SVGAGI come from the germline V gene (reference sequence). The CDR3 contains 15 residues. Between the trimmed V and J ends, which lost 2 bases and 7 bases, there was a span of 17 bases. DNA of the CDR3: TGTGCCAGCAGTTACGGAGTCAGGGGAATGACTGGCTACACCTTC. Protein sequence: CASSYGVRGMTGYTF.

This rearrangement joins TRBV5-4 to TRBJ2-1, with 12 nucleotides matching TRBD1. Germline V lookup: CDR1 SGHNT, CDR2 YYREEE (reference sequence). CDR3 size: 16 residues. The ends lost 4 bases at V and 10 bases at J; junction bases unmatched: 12. CDR3 sequence reads: CASSATGTGGAWEQFF. The CDR3 DNA is TGTGCCAGCAGCGCTACCGGGACAGGGGGCGCCTGGGAGCAGTTCTTC.

The gene calls are TRBV27 and TRBJ2-1; 9 nucleotides agree with TRBD2. Germline V gene data show CDR1 as MNHEY and CDR2 as SMNVEV (reference sequence). This CDR3 comprises 16 residues. The V gene end was trimmed by 4 bases and the J gene end by 4 bases; junction bases not matched to a gene: 8. The CDR3 reads CASSSGRTSVYNEQFF. Written as DNA, the CDR3 is TGTGCCAGCAGTTCTGGGCGGACTAGCGTTTACAATGAGCAGTTCTTC.

This chain links TRBV9 with TRBJ2-2; 14 nucleotides line up with TRBD2. Germline loops: CDR1 SGDLS, CDR2 YYNGEE. This CDR3 spans 16 amino acids. The ends lost 3 bases at V and 7 bases at J; junction bases unmatched: 5. CDR3 DNA sequence: TGTGCCAGCAGCGGACTAGCGGGAGGGCCTATCGGGGAGCTGTTTTTT. Amino acid sequence: CASSGLAGGPIGELFF.

The CDR3 DNA reads TGTGCCAGCAGCCACCGGAGCCGCTCCTATAATTCACCCCTCCACTTT. The encoded protein is CASSHRSRSYNSPLHF. V gene TRBV7-8 combines with J gene TRBJ1-6; D is unresolved. This CDR3 has 16 residues. V lost 5 bases, J lost 0 bases, and 11 bases lay in between. Germline values: CDR1 SGHVS, CDR2 FQNEAQ.

This chain connects TRBV19 to TRBJ2-5, with a possible D match to TRBD1 (6 bases). The germline CDR1 and CDR2 sequences are LNHDA and SQIVND (reference sequence). The V and J ends lost 2 bases and 2 bases respectively, with 15 bases between them. The CDR3 has 16 amino acids. The CDR3, as DNA: TGTGCCAGTAGTATAAGTGGGCAGGGGCCACAAGAGACCCAGTACTTC. This sequence encodes CASSISGQGPQETQYF.

In this sample, this clone turned up once. The rearrangement links TRBV30 to TRBJ2-7; no definite D call. The length of the CDR3 is 12 residues. Trimming stripped 1 base from V and 3 bases from J, with 7 bases between. From germline, CDR1 is GTSNPN and CDR2 SVGIG (reference sequence). The CDR3 sequence: CAWSATSYEQYF. The CDR3, as DNA: TGTGCCTGGAGTGCGACAAGCTACGAGCAGTACTTC.

This chain uses TRBV20-1 with TRBJ2-1; 12 positions match TRBD2. The CDR3 totals 17 residues. Germline loops: CDR1 DFQATT, CDR2 SNEGSKA (reference sequence). The junction had 10 bases not matched to a gene; V was cut back by 3 bases and J by 4 bases. CDR3 DNA: TGCAGTGCTAGTCTTAGGCGGACTAGCGGGGTTTACAATGAGCAGTTCTTC. Residues: CSASLRRTSGVYNEQFF.

The CDR3 region has the DNA TGTGCCAGCAGCTTAGGAGGGGTGGGTAGCGGGAAAATAAATGAGCAGTTCTTC. It translates to CASSLGGVGSGKINEQFF. V gene TRBV7-9 combines with J gene TRBJ2-1, with 8 bases lining up with TRBD2. With V trimmed by 1 base and J by 7 bases, 15 bases remained unmatched. From germline, CDR1 is SEHNR and CDR2 FQNEAQ (reference sequence). The CDR3 loop spans 18 amino acids. The full variable domain, with the rest looked up from reference TRBV7-9 and TRBJ2-1, is DTGVSQNPRHKITKRGQNVTFRCDPISEHNRLYWYRQTLGQGPEFLTYFQNEAQLEKSRLLSDRFSAERPKGSFSTLEIQRTEQGDSAMYLCASSLGGVGSGKINEQFFGPGTRLTVL.

This chain joins TRBV20-1 and TRBJ2-7; weak D call: TRBD2 (5 bases). Trimming left V 3 bases short and J 6 bases short, with 9 bases between. The CDR3 has 11 residues. The V gene's germline CDR1 is DFQATT and CDR2 SNEGSKA (reference sequence). Written as DNA, the CDR3 is TGCAGTGCTAGCCCCGAGGGCGAGCAGTACTTC. This sequence encodes CSASPEGEQYF.

The chain joins TRBV14 to TRBJ2-1, with D tentatively TRBD1 (5 bases). The CDR3 has 14 amino acids. CDR1 is SGHDN, CDR2 FVKESK, per germline. V lost 1 base and J lost 9, with 13 bases in between. The DNA of the CDR3 is TGTGCCAGCAGCCAAGTTAAGGGGCTGAGTGAGCAGTTCTTC. Translating gives CASSQVKGLSEQFF.

The V gene is TRBV29-1, the J gene TRBJ2-5; no reliable D call. The CDR3 totals 11 residues. V shed 6 bases and J shed 5 bases, with 10 bases lying between them. Germline CDR1 and CDR2: SQVTM and ANQGSEA. CDR3 DNA sequence: TGCAGCGTGCGGAGCCCGGAGACCCAGTACTTC. Its translation is CSVRSPETQYF.

J is TRBJ1-5 and V is TRBV30; D might be TRBD1 (6 bases). This CDR3 contains 13 residues. V was pared by 3 bases and J by 1 base, with 7 bases between. CDR1 GTSNPN and CDR2 SVGIG come from the germline V gene (reference sequence). In DNA form, the CDR3 reads TGTGCCTGGAGCCAGGGGAGCAATCAGCCCCAGCATTTT. It codes for CAWSQGSNQPQHF. Together with reference TRBV30 and TRBJ1-5, the CDR3 gives the full variable domain: SQTIHQWPATLVQPVGSPLSLECTVEGTSNPNLYWYRQAAGRGLQLLFYSVGIGQISSEVPQNLSASRPQDRQFILSSKKLLLSDSGFYLCAWSQGSNQPQHFGDGTRLSIL.